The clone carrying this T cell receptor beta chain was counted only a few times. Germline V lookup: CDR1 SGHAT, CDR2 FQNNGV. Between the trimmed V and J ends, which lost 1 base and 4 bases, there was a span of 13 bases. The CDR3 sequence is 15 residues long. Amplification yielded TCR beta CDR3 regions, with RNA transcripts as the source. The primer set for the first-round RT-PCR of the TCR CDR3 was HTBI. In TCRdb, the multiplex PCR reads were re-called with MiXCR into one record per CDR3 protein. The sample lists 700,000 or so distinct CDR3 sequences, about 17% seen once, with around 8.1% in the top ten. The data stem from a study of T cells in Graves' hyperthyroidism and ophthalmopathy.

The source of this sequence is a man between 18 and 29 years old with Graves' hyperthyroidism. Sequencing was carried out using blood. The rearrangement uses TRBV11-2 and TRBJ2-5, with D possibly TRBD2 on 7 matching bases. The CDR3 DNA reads TGTGCCAGCAGCTTAGGGGGCGGGGGCAGAGAGACCCAGTACTTC. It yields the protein CASSLGGGGRETQYF.